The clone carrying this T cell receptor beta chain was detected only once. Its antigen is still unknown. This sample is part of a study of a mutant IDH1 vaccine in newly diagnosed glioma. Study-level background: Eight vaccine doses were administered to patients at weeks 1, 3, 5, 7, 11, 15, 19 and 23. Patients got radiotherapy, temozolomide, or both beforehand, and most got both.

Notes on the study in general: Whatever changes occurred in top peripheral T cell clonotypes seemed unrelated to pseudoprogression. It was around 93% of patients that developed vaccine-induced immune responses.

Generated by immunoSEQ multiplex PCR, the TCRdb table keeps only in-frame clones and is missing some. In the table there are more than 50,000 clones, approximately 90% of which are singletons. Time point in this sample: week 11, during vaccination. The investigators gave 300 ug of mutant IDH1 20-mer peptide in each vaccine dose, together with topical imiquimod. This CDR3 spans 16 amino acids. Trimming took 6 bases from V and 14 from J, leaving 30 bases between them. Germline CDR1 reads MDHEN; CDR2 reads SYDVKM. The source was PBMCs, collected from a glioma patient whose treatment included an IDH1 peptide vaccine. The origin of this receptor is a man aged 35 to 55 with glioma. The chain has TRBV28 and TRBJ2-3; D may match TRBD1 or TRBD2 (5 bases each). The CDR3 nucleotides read TGTGCCAGCAGGGCATTGAGGGGAGAAAATCAGTTGTTCATGTATTTT. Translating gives CASRALRGENQLFMYF.